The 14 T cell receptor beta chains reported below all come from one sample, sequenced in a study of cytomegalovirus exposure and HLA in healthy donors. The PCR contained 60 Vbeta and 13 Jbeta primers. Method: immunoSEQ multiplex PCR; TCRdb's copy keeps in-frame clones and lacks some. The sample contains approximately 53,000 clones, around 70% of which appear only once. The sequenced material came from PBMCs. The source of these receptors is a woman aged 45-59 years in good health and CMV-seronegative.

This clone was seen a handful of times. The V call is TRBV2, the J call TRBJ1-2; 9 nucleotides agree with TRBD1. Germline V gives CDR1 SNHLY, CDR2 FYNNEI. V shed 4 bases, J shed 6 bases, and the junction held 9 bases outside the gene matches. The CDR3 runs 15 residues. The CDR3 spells CASSVGDRDWNGYTF. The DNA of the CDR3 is TGTGCCAGCAGTGTTGGGGACAGGGACTGGAATGGCTACACCTTC.

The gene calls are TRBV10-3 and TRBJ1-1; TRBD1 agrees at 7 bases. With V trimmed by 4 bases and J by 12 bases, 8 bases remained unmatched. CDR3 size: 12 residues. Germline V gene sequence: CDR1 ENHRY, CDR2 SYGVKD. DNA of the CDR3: TGTGCCATCAGTGGCCGACAGGGAGGAACTTTCTTT. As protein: CAISGRQGGTFF.

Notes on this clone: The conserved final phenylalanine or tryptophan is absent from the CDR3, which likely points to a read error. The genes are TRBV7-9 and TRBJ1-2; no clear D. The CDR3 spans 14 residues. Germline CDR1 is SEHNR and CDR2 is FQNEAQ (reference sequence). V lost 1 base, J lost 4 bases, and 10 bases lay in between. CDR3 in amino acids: CASSLGGGGYGYTV. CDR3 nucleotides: TGTGCCAGCAGCTTAGGAGGTGGAGGCTATGGCTACACCGTC.

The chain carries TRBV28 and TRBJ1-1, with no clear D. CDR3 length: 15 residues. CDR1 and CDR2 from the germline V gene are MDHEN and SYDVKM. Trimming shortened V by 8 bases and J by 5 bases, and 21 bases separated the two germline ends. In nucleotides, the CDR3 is TGTGCCAGCTACGGAAAGGAGGGTGGGTATACTGAAGCTTTCTTT. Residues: CASYGKEGGYTEAFF. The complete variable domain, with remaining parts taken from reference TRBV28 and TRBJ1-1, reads DVKVTQSSRYLVKRTGEKVFLECVQDMDHENMFWYRQDPGLGLRLIYFSYDVKMKEKGDIPEGYSVSREKKERFSLILESASTNQTSMYLCASYGKEGGYTEAFFGQGTRLTVV.

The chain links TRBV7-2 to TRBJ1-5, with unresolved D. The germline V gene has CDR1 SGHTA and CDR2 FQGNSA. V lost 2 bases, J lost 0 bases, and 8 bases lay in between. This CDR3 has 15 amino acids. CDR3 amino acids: CASSLHSNSNQPQHF. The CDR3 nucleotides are TGTGCCAGCAGCTTACACAGCAATAGCAATCAGCCCCAGCATTTT.

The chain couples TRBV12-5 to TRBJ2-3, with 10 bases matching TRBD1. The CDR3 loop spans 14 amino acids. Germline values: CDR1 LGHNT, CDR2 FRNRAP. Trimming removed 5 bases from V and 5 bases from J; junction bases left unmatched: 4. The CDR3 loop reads CASGPGQGLDTQYF. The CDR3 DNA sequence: TGTGCTAGTGGTCCGGGACAGGGGTTAGATACGCAGTATTTT.

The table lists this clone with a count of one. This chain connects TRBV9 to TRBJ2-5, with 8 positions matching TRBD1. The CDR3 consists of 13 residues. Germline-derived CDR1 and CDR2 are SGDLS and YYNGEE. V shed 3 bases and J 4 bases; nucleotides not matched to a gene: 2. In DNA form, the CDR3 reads TGTGCCAGCAGCGACACAGGGGGAGAGACCCAGTACTTC. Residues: CASSDTGGETQYF.

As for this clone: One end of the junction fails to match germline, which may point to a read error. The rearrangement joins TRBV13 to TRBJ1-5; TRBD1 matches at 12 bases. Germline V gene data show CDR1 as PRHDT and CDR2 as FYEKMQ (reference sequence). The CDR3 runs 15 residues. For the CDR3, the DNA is TGTGCCAGCAGCTTCGGGACAGGGGGCAACCAGCCCCAGCATTTT. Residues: CASSFGTGGNQPQHF. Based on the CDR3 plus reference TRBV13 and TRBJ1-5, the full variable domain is AAGVIQSPRHLIKEKRETATLKCYPIPRHDTVYWYQQGPGQDPQFLISFYEKMQSDKGSIPDRFSAQQFSDYHSELNMSSLELGDSALYFCASSFGTGGNQPQHFGDGTRLSIL.

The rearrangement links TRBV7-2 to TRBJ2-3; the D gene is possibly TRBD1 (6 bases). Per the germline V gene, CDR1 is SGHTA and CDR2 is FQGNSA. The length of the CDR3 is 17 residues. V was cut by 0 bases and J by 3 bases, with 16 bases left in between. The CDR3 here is CASSLAWQGIRTDTQYF. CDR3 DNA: TGTGCCAGCAGCTTAGCGTGGCAGGGGATAAGGACAGATACGCAGTATTTT.

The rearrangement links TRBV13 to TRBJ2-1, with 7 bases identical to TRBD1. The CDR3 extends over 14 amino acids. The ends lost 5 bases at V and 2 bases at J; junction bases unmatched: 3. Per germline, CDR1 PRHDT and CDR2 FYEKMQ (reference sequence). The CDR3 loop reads CASSRQGAYNEQFF. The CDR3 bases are TGTGCCAGCAGCCGACAGGGAGCCTACAATGAGCAGTTCTTC.

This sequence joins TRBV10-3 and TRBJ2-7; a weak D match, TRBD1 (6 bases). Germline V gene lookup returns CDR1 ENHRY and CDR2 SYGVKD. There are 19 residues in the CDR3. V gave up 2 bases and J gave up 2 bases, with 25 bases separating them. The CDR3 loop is CAISEPPGSLTGPTYEQYF. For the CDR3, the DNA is TGTGCCATCAGTGAGCCCCCCGGCTCTTTGACAGGTCCTACCTACGAGCAGTACTTC.

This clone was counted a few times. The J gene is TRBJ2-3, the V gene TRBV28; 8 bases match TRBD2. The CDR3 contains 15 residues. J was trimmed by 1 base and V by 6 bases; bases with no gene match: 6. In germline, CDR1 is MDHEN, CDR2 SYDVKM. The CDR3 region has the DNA TGTGCCAGCAGGGGGGAAGCGGGGGGCACAGATACGCAGTATTTT. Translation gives CASRGEAGGTDTQYF.

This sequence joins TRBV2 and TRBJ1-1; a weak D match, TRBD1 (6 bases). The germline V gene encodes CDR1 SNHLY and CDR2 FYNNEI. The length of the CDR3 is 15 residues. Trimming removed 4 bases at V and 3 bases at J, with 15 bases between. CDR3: CASSGGLAQYTEAFF. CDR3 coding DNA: TGTGCCAGCAGTGGGGGGCTCGCCCAGTACACTGAAGCTTTCTTT.

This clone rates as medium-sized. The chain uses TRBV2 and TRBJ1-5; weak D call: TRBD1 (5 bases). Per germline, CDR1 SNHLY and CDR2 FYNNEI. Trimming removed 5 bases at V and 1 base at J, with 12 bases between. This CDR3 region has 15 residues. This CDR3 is CASSRQRKSNQPQHF. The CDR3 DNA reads TGTGCCAGCAGTCGACAGAGGAAAAGCAATCAGCCCCAGCATTTT.